One sample yielded the 17 T cell receptor beta chains listed below, sequenced in a study of CD8 T cells in Susac syndrome (dated by TCRdb to the late 2010s). Library preparation was by the immunoSEQ multiplex PCR assay. RNA was extracted using the RNeasy kit, and roughly 0.45 to 1 microgram was reverse transcribed with random hexamers. TCRdb ran its own pipeline on the public reads, namely fastp trimming at Q25 and MiXCR clone calling, and kept in-frame beta chains. Every entry covers one CDR3 protein and lists the most common genes and DNA from its rows. Within this sample are 170,000 or so distinct CDR3 sequences, with roughly 95% of them counted one time only. The ten most abundant clones make up roughly 0.16% of the sample. The sequenced sample was CD8+ T cells from PBMCs. Source of these receptors: a human donor with multiple sclerosis.

This chain links TRBV29-1 with TRBJ2-3; D is undetermined. The germline CDR1 and CDR2 sequences are SQVTM and ANQGSEA. This CDR3 is built from 10 residues. V was shortened by 5 bases and J by 5 bases, with 5 bases between the two germline ends. The CDR3 region is CSVWGDTQYF. CDR3 coding DNA: TGCAGCGTTTGGGGAGATACGCAGTATTTT.

The chain is built from TRBV9 and TRBJ2-4, with unresolved D. Germline V lookup: CDR1 SGDLS, CDR2 YYNGEE. This CDR3 region has 13 residues. V was clipped by 3 bases and J by 9 bases, with 13 bases between them. The CDR3 loop reads CASSAVPIGIQYF. CDR3 coding DNA: TGTGCCAGCAGCGCGGTCCCGATCGGCATTCAGTACTTC.

The V call is TRBV28, the J call TRBJ2-7, with no clear D. Trimming left V 6 bases short and J 6 bases short, with 21 bases between. Germline V gene sequence: CDR1 MDHEN, CDR2 SYDVKM. The CDR3 is made up of 15 amino acids. CDR3 sequence: CASRPYLTYLAEQYF. The CDR3 coding sequence is TGTGCCAGCAGGCCCTACCTCACTTACCTCGCCGAGCAGTACTTC. The variable domain in full, completed from reference TRBV28 and TRBJ2-7, reads DVKVTQSSRYLVKRTGEKVFLECVQDMDHENMFWYRQDPGLGLRLIYFSYDVKMKEKGDIPEGYSVSREKKERFSLILESASTNQTSMYLCASRPYLTYLAEQYFGPGTRLTVT.

The chain carries TRBV6-6 and TRBJ1-2; no firm D call. The CDR3 totals 11 residues. From germline, CDR1 is MNHNY and CDR2 SVGAGI (reference sequence). V gave up 7 bases and J gave up 8 bases, with 11 bases separating them. The CDR3 loop is CASTDQEGYTF. The CDR3 coding sequence is TGTGCCAGCACAGACCAAGAGGGCTACACCTTC.

The J gene is TRBJ2-3, the V gene TRBV27; D perhaps matches TRBD1 (7 bases). Trimming removed 2 bases at V and 3 bases at J, with 12 bases between. Germline V gene data show CDR1 as MNHEY and CDR2 as SMNVEV (reference sequence). The CDR3 runs to 15 residues. The CDR3 loop is CASSLPGGQTDTQYF. In nucleotides, the CDR3 is TGTGCCAGCAGTTTACCCGGGGGACAGACAGATACGCAGTATTTT.

The chain carries TRBV19 and TRBJ2-3; D is perhaps TRBD1 (6 bases). V was cut by 5 bases and J by 1 base, with 13 bases left in between. CDR1 and CDR2 (germline): LNHDA, SQIVND (reference sequence). This CDR3 is built from 15 residues. The CDR3 protein is CASSSGVVGTDTQYF. The CDR3, as DNA: TGTGCCAGTAGTTCAGGGGTTGTGGGCACAGATACGCAGTATTTT.

The chain is built from TRBV20-1 and TRBJ2-1, with TRBD2 matching 13 bases. V shed 3 bases, J shed 4 bases, and the junction held 18 bases outside the gene matches. CDR1 is DFQATT, CDR2 SNEGSKA, per germline (reference sequence). This CDR3 has 20 residues. CDR3 nucleotide sequence: TGCAGTGCTAGGCTAACCGGGACTAGCGGGATCGCTAGGGTATACAATGAGCAGTTCTTC. This gives the protein CSARLTGTSGIARVYNEQFF.

The table lists this clonotype with a count of one. This chain joins TRBV9 and TRBJ1-2, with D uncertain. Germline loops: CDR1 SGDLS, CDR2 YYNGEE. The length of the CDR3 is 10 residues. Trimming took off 7 bases at V and 4 bases at J, with 5 bases between the two ends. CDR3 nucleotides: TGTGCCAGCTGGGGCTATGGCTACACCTTC. Translation: CASWGYGYTF. Full variable domain (outside the CDR3, taken from reference TRBV9 and TRBJ1-2): DSGVTQTPKHLITATGQRVTLRCSPRSGDLSVYWYQQSLDQGLQFLIQYYNGEERAKGNILERFSAQQFPDLHSELNLSSLELGDSALYFCASWGYGYTFGSGTRLTVV.

The CDR3 loop is CASSWTGPGNTEAFF. CDR3 sequence (DNA): TGCGCCAGCAGCTGGACAGGACCAGGGAACACTGAAGCTTTCTTT. V is TRBV5-1 and J is TRBJ1-1; 7 positions match TRBD1. CDR3 length: 15 residues. Germline V gene lookup returns CDR1 SGHRS and CDR2 YFSETQ. J lost 1 base, V lost 3 bases, and 6 bases had no gene match.

This chain uses TRBV27 with TRBJ1-1; D not certain. Germline V lookup: CDR1 MNHEY, CDR2 SMNVEV (reference sequence). V was clipped by 2 bases and J by 4 bases, with 8 bases between them. The CDR3 spans 13 residues. CDR3 residues: CASSLGQSTEAFF. Here the CDR3 DNA reads TGTGCCAGCAGTTTAGGGCAGTCCACTGAAGCTTTCTTT.

The chain combines TRBV10-3 with TRBJ2-7; D may be TRBD2 (6 bases). V was clipped by 1 base and J by 0 bases, with 13 bases between them. Germline-derived CDR1 and CDR2 are ENHRY and SYGVKD. CDR3 length: 16 amino acids. The CDR3 nucleotides read TGTGCCATCAGTGAGTTTGATAGCGGAAACTCCTACGAGCAGTACTTC. This sequence encodes CAISEFDSGNSYEQYF.

The chain uses TRBV29-1 and TRBJ2-3; possibly TRBD1 or TRBD2 for D (5 bases each). The CDR3 is made up of 16 amino acids. The V gene's germline CDR1 is SQVTM and CDR2 ANQGSEA. V shed 0 bases and J shed 2 bases, with 15 bases lying between them. CDR3 sequence reads: CSVEEVGAELTDTQYF. CDR3 in DNA: TGCAGCGTTGAAGAGGTCGGGGCGGAGCTCACAGATACGCAGTATTTT.

V is TRBV27 and J is TRBJ2-7; 7 bases map to TRBD1. J lost 2 bases, V lost 10 bases, and 5 bases had no gene match. This CDR3 spans 12 amino acids. Per the germline V gene, CDR1 is MNHEY and CDR2 is SMNVEV (reference sequence). CDR3 protein: CATRDRAYEQYF. The CDR3 DNA reads TGTGCCACCAGAGACAGGGCCTACGAGCAGTACTTC.

V gene TRBV29-1 combines with J gene TRBJ1-1; the D is unclear. Germline V gives CDR1 SQVTM, CDR2 ANQGSEA. This CDR3 has 16 residues. Trimming stripped 2 bases from V and 3 bases from J, with 19 bases between. The CDR3 here is CSVEYPQRKRYTEAFF. As DNA, the CDR3 is TGCAGCGTTGAATACCCCCAAAGGAAAAGGTACACTGAAGCTTTCTTT.

CDR3 protein: CASSRLAGGFSPFF. In nucleotides, the CDR3 is TGTGCCAGCAGCCGACTAGCGGGGGGCTTCTCCCCGTTCTTC. V and J are TRBV3-1 and TRBJ2-1; 13 nucleotides agree with TRBD2. The germline CDR1 and CDR2 sequences are LGHDT and YNNKEL (reference sequence). V shed 4 bases, J shed 15 bases, and the junction held 9 bases outside the gene matches. The CDR3 consists of 14 residues.

This CDR3 is CASSSSFYNEQFF. In DNA form, the CDR3 reads TGTGCCAGCAGCTCCTCATTCTACAATGAGCAGTTCTTC. J is TRBJ2-1 and V is TRBV9; no clear D. Trimming took off 4 bases at V and 3 bases at J, with 8 bases between the two ends. Germline CDR1 SGDLS, CDR2 YYNGEE. The CDR3 totals 13 residues.

This sequence joins TRBV5-6 and TRBJ2-5; D tentatively reads TRBD1 or TRBD2 (5 bases each). Germline loops: CDR1 SGHDT, CDR2 YYEEEE. Between the trimmed V and J ends, which lost 2 bases and 4 bases, there was a span of 12 bases. The CDR3 is made up of 14 amino acids. CDR3 in amino acids: CASSLPWGTETQYF. CDR3 DNA: TGTGCCAGCAGCTTACCTTGGGGGACAGAGACCCAGTACTTC.